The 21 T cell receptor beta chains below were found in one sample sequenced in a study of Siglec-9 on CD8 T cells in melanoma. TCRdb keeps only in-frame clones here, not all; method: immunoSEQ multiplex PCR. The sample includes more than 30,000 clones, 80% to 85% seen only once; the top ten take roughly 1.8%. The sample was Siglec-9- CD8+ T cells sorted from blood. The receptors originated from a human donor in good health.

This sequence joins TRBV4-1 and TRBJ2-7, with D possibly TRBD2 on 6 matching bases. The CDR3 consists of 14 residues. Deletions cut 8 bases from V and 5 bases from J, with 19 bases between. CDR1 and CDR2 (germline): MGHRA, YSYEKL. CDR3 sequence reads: CASGRAGWADEQYF. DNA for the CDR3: TGCGCCAGCGGAAGGGCGGGATGGGCGGACGAGCAGTACTTC.

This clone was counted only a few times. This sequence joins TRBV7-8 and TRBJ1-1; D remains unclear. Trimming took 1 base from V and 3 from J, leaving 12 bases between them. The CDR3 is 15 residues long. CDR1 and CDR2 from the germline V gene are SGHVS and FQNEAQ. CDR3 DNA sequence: TGTGCCAGCAGCTTAGTTCGGACCGGATACACTGAAGCTTTCTTT. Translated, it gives CASSLVRTGYTEAFF.

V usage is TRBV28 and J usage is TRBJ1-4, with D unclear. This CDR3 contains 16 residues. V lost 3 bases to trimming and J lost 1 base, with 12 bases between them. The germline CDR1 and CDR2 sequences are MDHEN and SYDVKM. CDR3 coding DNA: TGTGCCAGCAGTTTTCTCAACGAGGGAACTAATGAAAAACTGTTTTTT. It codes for CASSFLNEGTNEKLFF.

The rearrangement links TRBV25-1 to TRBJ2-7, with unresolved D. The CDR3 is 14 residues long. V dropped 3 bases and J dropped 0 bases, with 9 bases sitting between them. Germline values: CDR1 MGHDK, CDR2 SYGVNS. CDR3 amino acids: CASSEGPRSYEQYF. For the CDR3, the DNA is TGTGCCAGCAGTGAGGGTCCTCGCTCCTACGAGCAGTACTTC.

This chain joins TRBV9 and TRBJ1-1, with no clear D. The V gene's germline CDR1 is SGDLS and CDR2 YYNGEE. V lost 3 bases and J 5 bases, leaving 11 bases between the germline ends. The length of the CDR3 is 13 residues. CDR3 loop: CASSGGPGTEAFF. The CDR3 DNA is TGTGCCAGCAGCGGAGGGCCTGGGACTGAAGCTTTCTTT.

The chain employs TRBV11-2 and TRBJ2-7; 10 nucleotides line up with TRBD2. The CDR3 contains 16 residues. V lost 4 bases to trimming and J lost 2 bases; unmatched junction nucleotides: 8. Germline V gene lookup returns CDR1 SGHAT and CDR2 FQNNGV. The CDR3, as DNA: TGTGCCAGCAGCTCCCGACTAGCGGGCTCCACCTACGAGCAGTACTTC. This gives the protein CASSSRLAGSTYEQYF.

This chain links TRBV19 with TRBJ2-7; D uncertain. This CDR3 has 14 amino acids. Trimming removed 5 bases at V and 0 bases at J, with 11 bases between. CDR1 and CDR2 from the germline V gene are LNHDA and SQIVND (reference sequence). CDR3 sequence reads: CASSLASSSYEQYF. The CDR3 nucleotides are TGTGCCAGTAGTTTGGCGAGTAGCTCCTACGAGCAGTACTTC. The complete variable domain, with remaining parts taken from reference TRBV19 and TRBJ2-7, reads DGGITQSPKYLFRKEGQNVTLSCEQNLNHDAMYWYRQDPGQGLRLIYYSQIVNDFQKGDIAEGYSVSREKKESFPLTVTSAQKNPTAFYLCASSLASSSYEQYFGPGTRLTVT.

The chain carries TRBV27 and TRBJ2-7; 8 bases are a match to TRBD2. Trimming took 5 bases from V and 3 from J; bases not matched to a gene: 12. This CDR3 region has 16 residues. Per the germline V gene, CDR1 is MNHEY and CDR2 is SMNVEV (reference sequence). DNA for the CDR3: TGTGCCAGCAGTCCTCTATCCGTCGCGGGGGGCTACGAGCAGTACTTC. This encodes CASSPLSVAGGYEQYF.

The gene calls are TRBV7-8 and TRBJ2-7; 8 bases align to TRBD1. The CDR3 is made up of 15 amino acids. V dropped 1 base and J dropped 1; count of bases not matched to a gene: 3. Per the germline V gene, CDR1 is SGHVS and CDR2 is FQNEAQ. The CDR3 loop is CASSLGQGLSYEQYF. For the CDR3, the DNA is TGTGCCAGCAGCTTAGGACAGGGGCTATCCTACGAGCAGTACTTC.

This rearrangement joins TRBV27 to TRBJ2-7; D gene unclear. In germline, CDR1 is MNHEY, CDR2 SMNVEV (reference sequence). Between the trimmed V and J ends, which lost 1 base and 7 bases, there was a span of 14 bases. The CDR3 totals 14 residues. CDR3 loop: CASSLYLKAGEQYF. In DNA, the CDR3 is TGTGCCAGCAGTTTATACCTAAAGGCCGGGGAGCAGTACTTC.

The CDR3 here is CATASGGGPYEQYF. The CDR3 DNA reads TGTGCCACCGCTAGTGGCGGAGGTCCCTACGAGCAGTACTTC. The chain has TRBV15 and TRBJ2-7; D is perhaps TRBD2 (5 bases). The germline V gene encodes CDR1 LNHNV and CDR2 YYDKDF (reference sequence). V was trimmed by 8 bases and J by 2 bases, leaving 16 bases between them. The CDR3 is made up of 14 amino acids.

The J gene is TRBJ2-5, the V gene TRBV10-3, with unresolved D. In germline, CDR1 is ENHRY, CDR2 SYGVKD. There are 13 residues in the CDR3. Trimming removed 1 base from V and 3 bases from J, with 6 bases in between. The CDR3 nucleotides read TGTGCCATCAGTGAGTTTACAGAAGAGACCCAGTACTTC. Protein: CAISEFTEETQYF.

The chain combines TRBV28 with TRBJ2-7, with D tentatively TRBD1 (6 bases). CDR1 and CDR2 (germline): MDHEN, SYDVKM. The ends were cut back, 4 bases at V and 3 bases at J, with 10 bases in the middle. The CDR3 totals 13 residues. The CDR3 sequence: CASSSTGFYEQYF. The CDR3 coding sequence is TGTGCCAGCAGTTCGACAGGATTCTACGAGCAGTACTTC.

The CDR3 sequence: CASSSPPDSPSYGYTF. In DNA, the CDR3 is TGTGCCAGCAGCTCCCCTCCGGACAGCCCAAGCTATGGCTACACCTTC. The gene calls are TRBV7-8 and TRBJ1-2; a weak D match, TRBD1 (6 bases). Germline CDR1 is SGHVS and CDR2 is FQNEAQ. This CDR3 has 16 amino acids. V lost 4 bases and J 4 bases, leaving 19 bases between the germline ends.

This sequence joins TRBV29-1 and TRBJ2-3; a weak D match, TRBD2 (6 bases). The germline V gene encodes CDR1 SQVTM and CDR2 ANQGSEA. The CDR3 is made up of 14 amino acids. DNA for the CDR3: TGCAGTGCCTTTACGGGGGAGCGCACAGATACGCAGTATTTT. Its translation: CSAFTGERTDTQYF.

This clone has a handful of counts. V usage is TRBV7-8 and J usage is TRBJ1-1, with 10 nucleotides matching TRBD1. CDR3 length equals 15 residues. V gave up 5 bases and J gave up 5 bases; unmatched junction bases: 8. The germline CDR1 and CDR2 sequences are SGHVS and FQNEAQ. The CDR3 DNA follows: TGTGCCAGCAGCCATGACAGGGGGCGAGGAACTGAAGCTTTCTTT. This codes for CASSHDRGRGTEAFF.

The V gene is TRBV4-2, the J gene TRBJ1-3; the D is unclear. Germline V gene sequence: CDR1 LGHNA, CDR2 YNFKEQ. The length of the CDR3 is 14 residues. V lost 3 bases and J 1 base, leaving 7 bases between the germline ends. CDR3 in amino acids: CASSQTGSGNTIYF. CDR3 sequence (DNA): TGTGCCAGCAGCCAGACGGGTTCTGGAAACACCATATATTTT.

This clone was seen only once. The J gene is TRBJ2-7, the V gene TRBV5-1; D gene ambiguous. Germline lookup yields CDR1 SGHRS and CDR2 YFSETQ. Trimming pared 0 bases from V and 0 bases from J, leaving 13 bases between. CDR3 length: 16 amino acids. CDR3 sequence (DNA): TGCGCCAGCAGCTTGGAAACCTCTCTCGTCTCCTACGAGCAGTACTTC. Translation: CASSLETSLVSYEQYF.

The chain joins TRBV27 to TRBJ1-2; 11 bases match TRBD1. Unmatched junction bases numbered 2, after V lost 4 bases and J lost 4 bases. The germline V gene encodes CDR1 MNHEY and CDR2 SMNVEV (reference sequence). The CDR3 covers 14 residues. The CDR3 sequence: CASSSGTGGYGYTF. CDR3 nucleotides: TGTGCCAGCAGTTCCGGGACAGGGGGCTATGGCTACACCTTC.

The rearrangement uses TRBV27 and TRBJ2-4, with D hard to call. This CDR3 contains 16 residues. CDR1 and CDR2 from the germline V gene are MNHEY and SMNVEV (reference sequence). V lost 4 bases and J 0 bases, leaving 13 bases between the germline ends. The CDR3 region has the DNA TGTGCCAGCAGTTCCGACTGGACGGTAGCCAAAAACATTCAGTACTTC. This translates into CASSSDWTVAKNIQYF.

This CDR3 reads CASSYRYHGGAGELFF. CDR3 sequence (DNA): TGTGCCAGCAGTTACCGCTACCATGGGGGGGCCGGGGAGCTGTTTTTT. The V and J genes are TRBV6-5 and TRBJ2-2; 7 bases line up with TRBD2. Germline-derived CDR1 and CDR2 are MNHEY and SVGAGI. V was clipped by 2 bases and J by 6 bases; unmatched bases: 9. The CDR3 consists of 16 residues.